These 8 T cell receptor beta chains share one sample of origin, sequenced in a study of CD8 T cells in ankylosing spondylitis. MiXCR was run by TCRdb on the 5' RACE reads, yielding one entry per CDR3 protein. This sample has 100,000 or so distinct CDR3 sequences, with 24% found just once. The sequencing input was synovial fluid, either unsorted or a sorted T cell fraction (not recorded which). The receptors stem from a male donor with ankylosing spondylitis.

There are a few counts of this clonotype. The gene calls are TRBV20-1 and TRBJ2-1; either TRBD1 or TRBD2 may supply D (5 bases each). Germline V lookup: CDR1 DFQATT, CDR2 SNEGSKA (reference sequence). V gave up 6 bases and J gave up 2 bases, with 11 bases separating them. The CDR3 covers 13 residues. The CDR3 DNA sequence: TGCAGTGCCCTTGTGGGGGCCTACAATGAGCAGTTCTTC. It codes for CSALVGAYNEQFF.

The chain is built from TRBV20-1 and TRBJ1-6, with D unresolved. The CDR3 spans 14 residues. V was pared by 3 bases and J by 7 bases, with 13 bases between. CDR1 DFQATT and CDR2 SNEGSKA come from the germline V gene (reference sequence). CDR3 residues: CSARSLGSNSPLHF. The CDR3 DNA reads as TGCAGTGCTAGGTCTTTGGGGAGCAATTCACCCCTCCACTTT.

In its sample, this clonotype was seen a few times. The CDR3 DNA reads TGTGCCAGCAGCTTGGCCATGGGGACAGGACCCTACAATGAGCAGTTCTTC. This sequence encodes CASSLAMGTGPYNEQFF. The V call is TRBV5-5, the J call TRBJ2-1; the match to TRBD1 covers 8 bases. Germline lookup yields CDR1 SGHKS and CDR2 YYEKEE (reference sequence). This CDR3 is 17 amino acids long. The V gene end was trimmed by 0 bases and the J gene end by 2 bases; junction bases not matched to a gene: 7.

Only a few counts were recorded for this clonotype. This sequence joins TRBV7-2 and TRBJ1-5; TRBD1 is a possible D gene (6 bases). Trimming took off 6 bases at V and 9 bases at J, with 21 bases between the two ends. The CDR3 is made up of 15 amino acids. Germline CDR1 reads SGHTA; CDR2 reads FQGNSA. This CDR3 reads CASRGGGHPSSPQHF. In DNA form, the CDR3 reads TGTGCCAGCAGAGGGGGGGGACACCCCAGTTCGCCCCAGCATTTT.

The chain is built from TRBV20-1 and TRBJ2-7, with D maybe TRBD2 (5 bases). The V end was cut by 6 bases, the J end by 5 bases, with 11 bases between. The CDR3 is 11 residues long. CDR1 is DFQATT and CDR2 is SNEGSKA in the germline V gene (reference sequence). The CDR3 bases are TGCAGTGCCATAACGGGAAACGAGCAGTACTTC. Translation: CSAITGNEQYF.

This clonotype was seen just once. The V and J genes are TRBV6-1 and TRBJ2-1, with unresolved D. The CDR3 length is 13 residues. Per germline, CDR1 MNHNS and CDR2 SASEGT. V was shortened by 5 bases and J by 9 bases, with 14 bases between the two germline ends. This CDR3 reads CASSQEIVSEQFF. The CDR3 DNA reads as TGTGCCAGCAGTCAGGAGATCGTTAGTGAGCAGTTCTTC.

The chain uses TRBV11-3 and TRBJ1-6, with 7 positions matching TRBD1. V lost 3 bases and J lost 3; bases outside the gene matches: 5. Germline CDR1 reads SGHNT; CDR2 reads YENEEA. This CDR3 is built from 16 residues. This CDR3 reads CASSFSGTDYNSPLHF. CDR3 coding DNA: TGTGCCAGCAGCTTTTCCGGGACAGACTATAATTCACCCCTCCACTTT. Variable domain in full (rest from reference TRBV11-3 and TRBJ1-6): EAGVVQSPRYKIIEKKQPVAFWCNPISGHNTLYWYLQNLGQGPELLIRYENEEAVDDSQLPKDRFSAERLKGVDSTLKIQPAELGDSAVYLCASSFSGTDYNSPLHFGNGTRLTVT.

The chain joins TRBV19 to TRBJ2-4, with TRBD1 matching 7 bases. Germline loops: CDR1 LNHDA, CDR2 SQIVND (reference sequence). Germline trimming cut 6 bases from V and 0 bases from J; bases unmatched to any gene: 5. There are 15 residues in the CDR3. The CDR3 nucleotides are TGTGCCAGTAGCACCCGGACAGGAGCCAAAAACATTCAGTACTTC. Its translation: CASSTRTGAKNIQYF.